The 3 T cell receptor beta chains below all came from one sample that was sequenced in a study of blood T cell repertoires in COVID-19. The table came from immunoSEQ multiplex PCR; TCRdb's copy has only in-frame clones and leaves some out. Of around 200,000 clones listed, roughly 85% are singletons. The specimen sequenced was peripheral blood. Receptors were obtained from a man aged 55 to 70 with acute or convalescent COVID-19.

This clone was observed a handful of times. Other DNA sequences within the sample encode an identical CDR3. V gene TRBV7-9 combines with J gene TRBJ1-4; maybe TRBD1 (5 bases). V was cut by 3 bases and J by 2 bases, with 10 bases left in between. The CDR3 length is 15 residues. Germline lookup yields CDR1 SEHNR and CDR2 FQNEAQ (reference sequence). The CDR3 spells CASSLGGSTNEKLFF. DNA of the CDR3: TGTGCCAGCAGCTTGGGGGGATCGACTAATGAAAAACTGTTTTTT.

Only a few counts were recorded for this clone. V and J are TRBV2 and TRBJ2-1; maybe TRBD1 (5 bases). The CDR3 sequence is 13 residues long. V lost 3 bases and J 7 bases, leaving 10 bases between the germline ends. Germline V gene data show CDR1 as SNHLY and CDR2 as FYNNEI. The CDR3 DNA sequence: TGTGCCAGCAGTGATCTCCCAGGGAATGAGCAGTTCTTC. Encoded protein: CASSDLPGNEQFF.

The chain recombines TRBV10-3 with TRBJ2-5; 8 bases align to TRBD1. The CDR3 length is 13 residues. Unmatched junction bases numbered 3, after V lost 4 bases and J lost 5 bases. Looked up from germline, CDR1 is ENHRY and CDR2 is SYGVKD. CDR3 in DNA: TGTGCCATCAGTGCAGGGGGCTGGGAGACCCAGTACTTC. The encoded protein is CAISAGGWETQYF.